Below, one T cell receptor (beta chain) is given with its context. Its antigen is undetermined. The sample is drawn from a study of OX40 agonist ivuxolimab in advanced cancers. As for the study in general: Past anti-PD-1, anti-PD-L1 or anti-CTLA-4 therapy was accepted, and 40% to 50% had received some. Study conclusions and caveats: Average numbers of expanded clones were greater in CD8+ T cells than in CD4+. By week 6 at 0.1 to 3.0 mg/kg, blood CD4+ and CD8+ T cells had expanded clonally.

The assay was immunoSEQ multiplex PCR, and TCRdb's table has in-frame clones only and misses some. The data hold approximately 30,000 clones, with 90% observed a single time. Sequencing was performed on CD4+ or CD8+ T cells sorted from blood, taken in a trial of the OX40 agonist ivuxolimab. The sequence was collected from an adult with an advanced solid tumor such as melanoma, head and neck, liver or kidney cancer.

The CDR3 sequence is CASSDVDSPTYEQYF. Written as DNA, the CDR3 is TGTGCCAGCAGTGACGTCGATTCCCCAACCTACGAGCAGTACTTC. V gene TRBV6-4 combines with J gene TRBJ2-7, with D unresolved. Germline CDR1 is MRHNA and CDR2 is SNTAGT. The CDR3 covers 15 residues. Trimming pared 2 bases from V and 2 bases from J, leaving 13 bases between.